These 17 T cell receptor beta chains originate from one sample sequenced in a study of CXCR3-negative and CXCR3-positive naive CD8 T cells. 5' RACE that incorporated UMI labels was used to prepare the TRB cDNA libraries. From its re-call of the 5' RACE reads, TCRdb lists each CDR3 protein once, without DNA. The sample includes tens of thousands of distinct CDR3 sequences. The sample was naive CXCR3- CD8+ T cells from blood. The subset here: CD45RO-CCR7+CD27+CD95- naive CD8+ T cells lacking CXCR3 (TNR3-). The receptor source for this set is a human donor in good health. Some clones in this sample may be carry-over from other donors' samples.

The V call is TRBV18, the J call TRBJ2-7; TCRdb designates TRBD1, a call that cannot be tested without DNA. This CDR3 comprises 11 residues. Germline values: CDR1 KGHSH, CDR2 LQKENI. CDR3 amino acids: CGSLTGSEQYF.

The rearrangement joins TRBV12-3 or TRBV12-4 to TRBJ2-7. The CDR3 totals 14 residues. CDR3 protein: CASSSDRFSYEQYF.

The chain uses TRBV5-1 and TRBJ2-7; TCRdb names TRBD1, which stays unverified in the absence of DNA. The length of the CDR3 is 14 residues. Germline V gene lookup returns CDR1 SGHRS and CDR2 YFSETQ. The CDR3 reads CASSRGRGPYEQYF.

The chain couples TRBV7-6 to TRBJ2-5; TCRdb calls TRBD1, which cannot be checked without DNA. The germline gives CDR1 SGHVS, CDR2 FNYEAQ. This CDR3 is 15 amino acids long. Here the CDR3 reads CASSSPWDTEETQYF. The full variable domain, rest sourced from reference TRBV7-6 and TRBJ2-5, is GAGVSQSPRYKVTKRGQDVALRCDPISGHVSLYWYRQALGQGPEFLTYFNYEAQQDKSGLPNDRFSAERPEGSISTLTIQRTEQRDSAMYRCASSSPWDTEETQYFGPGTRLLVL.

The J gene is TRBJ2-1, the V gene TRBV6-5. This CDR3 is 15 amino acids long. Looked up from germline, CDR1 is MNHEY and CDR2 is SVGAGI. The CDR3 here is CASSHTQNSYNEQFF.

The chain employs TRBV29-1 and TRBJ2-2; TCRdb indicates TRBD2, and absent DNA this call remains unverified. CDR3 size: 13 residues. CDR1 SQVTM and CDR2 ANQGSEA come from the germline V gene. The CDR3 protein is CSVGGGNTGELFF.

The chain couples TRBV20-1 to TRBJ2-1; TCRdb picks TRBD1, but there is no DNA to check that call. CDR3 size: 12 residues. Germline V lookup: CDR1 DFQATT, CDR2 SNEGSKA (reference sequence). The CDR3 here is CSASPPNNEQFF.

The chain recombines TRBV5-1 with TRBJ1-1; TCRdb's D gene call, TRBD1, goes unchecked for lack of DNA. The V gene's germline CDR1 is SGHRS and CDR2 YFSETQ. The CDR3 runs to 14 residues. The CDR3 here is CASSPHRENTEAFF.

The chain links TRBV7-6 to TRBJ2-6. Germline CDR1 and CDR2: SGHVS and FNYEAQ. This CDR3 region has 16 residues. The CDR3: CASSLDSRSGANVLTF.

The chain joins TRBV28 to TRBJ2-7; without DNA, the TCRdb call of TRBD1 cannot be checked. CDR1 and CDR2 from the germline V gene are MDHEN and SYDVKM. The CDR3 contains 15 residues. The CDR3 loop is CASSLFLQGPYEQYF. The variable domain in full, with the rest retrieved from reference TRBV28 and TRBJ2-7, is DVKVTQSSRYLVKRTGEKVFLECVQDMDHENMFWYRQDPGLGLRLIYFSYDVKMKEKGDIPEGYSVSREKKERFSLILESASTNQTSMYLCASSLFLQGPYEQYFGPGTRLTVT.

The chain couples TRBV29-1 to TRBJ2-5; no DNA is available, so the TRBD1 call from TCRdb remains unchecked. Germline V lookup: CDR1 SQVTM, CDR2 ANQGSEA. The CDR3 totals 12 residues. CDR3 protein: CSVEVQGETQYF.

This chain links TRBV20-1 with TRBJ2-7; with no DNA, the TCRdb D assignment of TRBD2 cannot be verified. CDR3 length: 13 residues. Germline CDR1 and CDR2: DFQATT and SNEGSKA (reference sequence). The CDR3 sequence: CSAREEGTYEQYF.

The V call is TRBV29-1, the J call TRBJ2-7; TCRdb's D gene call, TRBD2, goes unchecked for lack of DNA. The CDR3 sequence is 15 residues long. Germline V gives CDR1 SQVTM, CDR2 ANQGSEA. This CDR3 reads CSVVEASGNSYEQYF.

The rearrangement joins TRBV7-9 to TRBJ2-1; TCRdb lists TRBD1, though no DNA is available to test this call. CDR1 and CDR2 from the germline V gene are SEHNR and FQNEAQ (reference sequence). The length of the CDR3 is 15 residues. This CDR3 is CASSYRQGLGNEQFF.

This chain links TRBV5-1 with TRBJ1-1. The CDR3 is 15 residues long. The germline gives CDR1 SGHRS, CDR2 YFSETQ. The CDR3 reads CASSPAGGMNTEAFF.

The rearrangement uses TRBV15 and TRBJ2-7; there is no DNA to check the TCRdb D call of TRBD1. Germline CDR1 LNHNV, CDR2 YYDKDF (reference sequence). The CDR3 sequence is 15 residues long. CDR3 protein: CATSIGHRERYEQYF.

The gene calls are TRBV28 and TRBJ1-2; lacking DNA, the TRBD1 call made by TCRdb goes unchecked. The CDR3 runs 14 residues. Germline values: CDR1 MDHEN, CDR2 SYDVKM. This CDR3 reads CASSLSSLTYGYTF.